What follows are 6 T cell receptor beta chains derived from one specimen sequenced in a study of cytomegalovirus exposure and HLA in healthy donors. PCR involved 60 Vbeta and 13 Jbeta primers. Sequencing used immunoSEQ multiplex PCR; TCRdb keeps in-frame clones, though not all of them. This table holds over 150,000 clones, about three quarters found once. Sequenced input: PBMCs. The receptors were gathered from a woman in her thirties in good health and CMV-seronegative.

As DNA, the CDR3 is TGTGCCAGCTCACCACCTAGCGGGGGGGGTATCTACGAGCAGTACTTC. It codes for CASSPPSGGGIYEQYF. This sequence joins TRBV18 and TRBJ2-7; 11 bases agree with TRBD2. The germline CDR1 and CDR2 sequences are KGHSH and LQKENI. CDR3 length equals 16 residues. Unmatched junction bases numbered 4, after V lost 0 bases and J lost 3 bases.

This clone was recorded only once. The V call is TRBV9, the J call TRBJ2-1, with D perhaps TRBD2 (5 bases). V lost 0 bases and J 4 bases, leaving 8 bases between the germline ends. The CDR3 loop spans 14 amino acids. Germline loops: CDR1 SGDLS, CDR2 YYNGEE. This CDR3 is CASSVASGYNEQFF. The CDR3, as DNA: TGTGCCAGCAGCGTAGCCAGCGGTTACAATGAGCAGTTCTTC.

The chain joins TRBV18 to TRBJ1-1; 8 nucleotides line up with TRBD1. The CDR3 covers 13 residues. V gave up 3 bases and J gave up 10 bases; unmatched junction bases: 7. Germline V CDR1 and CDR2: KGHSH, LQKENI. CDR3: CASSPGGDRGAFF. DNA of the CDR3: TGTGCCAGCTCACCCGGGGGAGACAGGGGAGCTTTCTTT.

This clone was seen a few times. The chain links TRBV7-2 to TRBJ2-7; 8 positions agree with TRBD2. CDR1 is SGHTA, CDR2 FQGNSA, per germline. The CDR3 extends over 15 amino acids. With V trimmed by 1 base and J by 1 base, 3 bases remained unmatched. CDR3 sequence reads: CASSLVSGTSYEQYF. CDR3 in DNA: TGTGCCAGCAGCTTAGTTAGCGGGACTTCCTACGAGCAGTACTTC.

CDR3 amino acids: CASQRKRYNEQFF. As DNA, the CDR3 is TGTGCCAGTCAACGGAAGCGGTACAATGAGCAGTTCTTC. The V gene is TRBV6-5, the J gene TRBJ2-1; D perhaps matches TRBD2 (5 bases). CDR3 length: 13 residues. The V and J ends lost 9 bases and 4 bases respectively, with 13 bases between them. In germline, CDR1 is MNHEY, CDR2 SVGAGI.

The rearrangement links TRBV7-3 to TRBJ2-3, with 7 bases identical to TRBD1. This CDR3 is built from 16 residues. Germline assignment: CDR1 SGHTA and CDR2 FQGTGA. With V trimmed by 6 bases and J by 2 bases, 11 bases remained unmatched. The CDR3 sequence is CASSPTNRGYTDTQYF. The DNA of the CDR3 is TGTGCCAGCAGTCCTACTAACAGGGGATACACAGATACGCAGTATTTT.